These 22 T cell receptor beta chains share one sample of origin, sequenced in a study of beta chain features in type 1 diabetes. Study-wide results and caveats: TCRB CDR3 length was moderately but significantly reduced in all four CD4+ subsets of Type 1 diabetes patients.

Investigators reverse transcribed all isolated RNA, so they sequenced expressed TCRB transcripts. Libraries were prepared by immunoSEQ multiplex PCR; TCRdb keeps only in-frame clonotypes and omits some of them. This repertoire shows fewer than 350,000 clones, approximately 15% found once; its top ten account for around 0.015%. The antigens of these receptors remain unknown. Sequencing used naive CD4+ T cells from blood. Source of these receptors: a man younger than 35 with type 1 diabetes.

V and J are TRBV30 and TRBJ1-1; 8 bases align to TRBD1. The CDR3 length is 14 residues. Germline CDR1 reads GTSNPN; CDR2 reads SVGIG (reference sequence). DNA of the CDR3: TGTGCTTGCATACGTCCGCGACAGGGGAGTTCAGCTTTCTTT. This encodes CACIRPRQGSSAFF.

J is TRBJ1-2 and V is TRBV6-5; D gene ambiguous. V dropped 2 bases and J dropped 8 bases, with 18 bases sitting between them. The V gene's germline CDR1 is MNHEY and CDR2 SVGAGI. CDR3 length: 15 residues. CDR3 nucleotide sequence: TGTGCCAGCAGTTACCATATCAGCCGACCCGGGGGCTACACCTTC. Translated: CASSYHISRPGGYTF.

This clone turned up a few times. The CDR3 DNA follows: TGTACCACAACCCCGGAGTACTATGGCTACACCTTC. The encoded protein is CTTTPEYYGYTF. This chain connects TRBV6-5 to TRBJ1-2; D is uncertain. CDR1 is MNHEY and CDR2 is SVGAGI in the germline V gene. The CDR3 consists of 12 residues.

The chain joins TRBV27 to TRBJ1-4; TRBD1 might be the D (6 bases). Germline values: CDR1 MNHEY, CDR2 SMNVEV (reference sequence). V lost 5 bases to trimming and J lost 7 bases, with 20 bases between them. The CDR3 contains 16 residues. The DNA of the CDR3 is TGTGCCAGCAGTCTGGCCGTCGGGGGGCTGGTTGAAAAACTGTTTTTT. This encodes CASSLAVGGLVEKLFF.

V is TRBV18 and J is TRBJ1-2; D is possibly TRBD1 (6 bases). Germline assignment: CDR1 KGHSH and CDR2 LQKENI. CDR3 size: 14 residues. Trimming removed 6 bases from V and 5 bases from J, with 16 bases in between. Here the CDR3 reads CASSLDSSPYGYTF. DNA for the CDR3: TGTGCCAGCTCTTTGGACAGCTCTCCGTATGGCTACACCTTC.

This clone has only a few counts. This CDR3 is CASSAGTGEGYEQFF. DNA for the CDR3: TGTGCCAGCAGCGCCGGGACAGGGGAAGGCTATGAGCAGTTCTTC. The genes are TRBV9 and TRBJ2-1, with 10 bases matching TRBD1. The germline CDR1 and CDR2 sequences are SGDLS and YYNGEE. The CDR3 loop spans 15 amino acids. The V and J ends lost 3 bases and 8 bases, in that order; junction bases with no gene match: 8.

The rearrangement joins TRBV9 to TRBJ2-2; D not resolved. This CDR3 spans 13 amino acids. Trimming removed 4 bases from V and 6 bases from J, with 10 bases in between. The germline V gene has CDR1 SGDLS and CDR2 YYNGEE. CDR3 sequence (DNA): TGTGCCAGCAGCCGAGGAGAGCCCGGGGAGCTGTTTTTT. Translated, it gives CASSRGEPGELFF.

This clone showed up many times. The rearrangement uses TRBV23-1 and TRBJ2-1; the D is unclear. TRBV23-1 falls under the ORF class, with uncertain function. The V and J ends lost 5 bases and 12 bases respectively, with 17 bases between them. CDR3 length equals 13 residues. The CDR3 DNA sequence: TGCGCCAGCAGTACACACATCAACGAGCGGCAGTTCTTC. Translated: CASSTHINERQFF.

This clone came up a few times. The chain links TRBV19 to TRBJ1-1; 8 nucleotides agree with TRBD1. Germline CDR1 reads LNHDA; CDR2 reads SQIVND (reference sequence). This CDR3 comprises 16 residues. The trim removed 5 bases at V and 5 bases at J, leaving 13 bases unmatched. Here the CDR3 reads CASSLISGGAWTEAFF. The CDR3 region has the DNA TGTGCCAGTAGTTTGATCTCAGGGGGCGCGTGGACTGAAGCTTTCTTT.

This sequence joins TRBV6-5 and TRBJ2-2, with TRBD1 matching over 9 bases. The CDR3 runs to 15 residues. Germline CDR1 and CDR2: MNHEY and SVGAGI. J was trimmed by 7 bases and V by 5 bases; bases with no gene match: 8. The CDR3 nucleotides are TGTGCCAGCAGTCGCACAGGGGGCGGAGGCGGGGAGCTGTTTTTT. This translates into CASSRTGGGGGELFF.

The V call is TRBV7-8, the J call TRBJ2-1; D not resolved. Germline values: CDR1 SGHVS, CDR2 FQNEAQ. The CDR3 sequence is 13 residues long. V dropped 1 base and J dropped 7 bases, with 8 bases sitting between them. CDR3 sequence: CASSLVILNEQFF. Here the CDR3 DNA reads TGTGCCAGCAGCTTAGTTATACTGAATGAGCAGTTCTTC.

The chain recombines TRBV30 with TRBJ2-2, with 8 nucleotides matching TRBD1. CDR3 length equals 15 residues. Germline V gene data show CDR1 as GTSNPN and CDR2 as SVGIG (reference sequence). Germline trimming cut 0 bases from V and 4 bases from J; bases unmatched to any gene: 4. CDR3 in amino acids: CAWSVYRGATGELFF. CDR3 DNA sequence: TGTGCCTGGAGTGTATACAGGGGGGCCACCGGGGAGCTGTTTTTT. Looking up the rest from reference TRBV30 and TRBJ2-2 gives the full variable domain: SQTIHQWPATLVQPVGSPLSLECTVEGTSNPNLYWYRQAAGRGLQLLFYSVGIGQISSEVPQNLSASRPQDRQFILSSKKLLLSDSGFYLCAWSVYRGATGELFFGEGSRLTVL.

This clone was seen a handful of times. V and J are TRBV7-2 and TRBJ1-2; no reliable D call. Germline CDR1 is SGHTA and CDR2 is FQGNSA. V shed 5 bases and J shed 2 bases, with 15 bases lying between them. The CDR3 has 15 residues. CDR3 protein: CASSLVRSINYGYTF. Written as DNA, the CDR3 is TGTGCCAGCAGCCTAGTGAGAAGTATCAACTATGGCTACACCTTC.

This clone was seen more than once but under ten times. The rearrangement links TRBV6-1 to TRBJ1-6, with D tentatively TRBD1 (5 bases). Trimming took off 7 bases at V and 3 bases at J, with 16 bases between the two ends. The CDR3 consists of 16 residues. The V gene's germline CDR1 is MNHNS and CDR2 SASEGT. The CDR3 DNA reads TGTGCCAGCAAGGAAGCCAAGGGGTACTATAATTCACCCCTCCACTTT. Protein: CASKEAKGYYNSPLHF.

The chain is built from TRBV28 and TRBJ1-1; D gene unclear. Trimming took off 6 bases at V and 7 bases at J, with 15 bases between the two ends. The CDR3 totals 13 residues. The V gene's germline CDR1 is MDHEN and CDR2 SYDVKM. This chain's CDR3 is CASRPANQLEAFF. The CDR3, as DNA: TGTGCCAGCAGACCAGCGAACCAGCTTGAAGCTTTCTTT. Full variable domain (rest looked up from reference TRBV28 and TRBJ1-1): DVKVTQSSRYLVKRTGEKVFLECVQDMDHENMFWYRQDPGLGLRLIYFSYDVKMKEKGDIPEGYSVSREKKERFSLILESASTNQTSMYLCASRPANQLEAFFGQGTRLTVV.

This chain uses TRBV19 with TRBJ2-2; 7 bases line up with TRBD1. Germline CDR1 LNHDA, CDR2 SQIVND (reference sequence). CDR3 length equals 16 residues. Trimming removed 4 bases from V and 0 bases from J; junction bases left unmatched: 5. The CDR3 DNA follows: TGTGCCAGTAGTAGAACCGGGACAGCGAACACCGGGGAGCTGTTTTTT. Amino acid sequence: CASSRTGTANTGELFF.

This clone was detected only a few times. This chain uses TRBV4-3 with TRBJ1-5; D is unclear. CDR3 length equals 14 residues. V was pared by 4 bases and J by 5 bases, with 12 bases between. CDR1 and CDR2 from the germline V gene are LGHNA and YSLEER. The chain's CDR3 is CASSPDPRDQPQHF. In nucleotides, the CDR3 is TGCGCCAGCAGCCCGGATCCTAGAGATCAGCCCCAGCATTTT.

This clone appeared a few times. The rearrangement joins TRBV6-5 to TRBJ1-5; TRBD1 might be the D (6 bases). The V end lost 4 bases, the J end lost 9 bases, and 13 bases lay between the germline ends. The CDR3 covers 13 residues. The germline V gene encodes CDR1 MNHEY and CDR2 SVGAGI. For the CDR3, the DNA is TGTGCCAGCAGTTTTACCGGGACAATGCCCCAGCATTTT. Protein: CASSFTGTMPQHF.

This clone was observed a handful of times. The rearrangement uses TRBV2 and TRBJ2-1, with no clear D. V was shortened by 7 bases and J by 7 bases, with 5 bases between the two germline ends. Germline-derived CDR1 and CDR2 are SNHLY and FYNNEI. This CDR3 has 10 amino acids. The CDR3 DNA reads as TGTGCCAGCACGAGTAATGAGCAGTTCTTC. Protein sequence: CASTSNEQFF.

This chain joins TRBV6-6 and TRBJ1-2, with a possible D match to TRBD1 (5 bases). Germline V gene sequence: CDR1 MNHNY, CDR2 SVGAGI (reference sequence). The V gene lost 4 bases and the J gene lost 0 bases, with 9 bases spanning the gap. The length of the CDR3 is 14 residues. The CDR3: CASSFDRANYGYTF. The CDR3 DNA sequence: TGTGCCAGCAGTTTTGACAGAGCTAACTATGGCTACACCTTC.

V usage is TRBV28 and J usage is TRBJ2-5; 13 bases map to TRBD2. The CDR3 runs to 15 residues. V trimming: 3 bases; J trimming: 3 bases; junction bases outside the gene matches: 1. The germline V gene has CDR1 MDHEN and CDR2 SYDVKM. CDR3 in DNA: TGTGCCAGCAGTTTTACTAGCGGGGGGGAAGAGACCCAGTACTTC. As protein: CASSFTSGGEETQYF.

In its sample, this clone was seen once. The chain recombines TRBV6-6 with TRBJ1-5; 9 bases are a match to TRBD1. Per the germline V gene, CDR1 is MNHNY and CDR2 is SVGAGI (reference sequence). J gave up 5 bases and V 1 base, and 6 bases lay outside the gene matches. This CDR3 has 16 amino acids. CDR3 sequence reads: CASSYWDRVPHQPQHF. CDR3 coding DNA: TGTGCCAGCAGTTACTGGGACAGGGTTCCCCATCAGCCCCAGCATTTT.